Below, 20 T cell receptor beta chains from the same sample are listed, as sequenced in a study of cytomegalovirus exposure and HLA in healthy donors. Primers: 60 Vbeta forward and 13 Jbeta reverse. Sequencing was performed with immunoSEQ multiplex PCR; in TCRdb, only in-frame clones are kept and a portion is missing. The sample shows about 96,000 clones, 65% to 80% of them seen only once. What was sequenced was PBMCs. These receptors came from a woman in her seventies in good health and CMV-seropositive.

This clone was observed a single time. One end of the junction varies from germline; a read error may be responsible. The chain is built from TRBV7-2 and TRBJ2-3; TRBD2 matches at 12 bases. Germline CDR1 SGHTA, CDR2 FQGNSA. CDR3 length: 16 residues. DNA of the CDR3: TGTGCCAGCAGCTTAGTGGGACTAGCGGGTAAAGATACGCAGTGTTTT. Residues: CASSLVGLAGKDTQCF.

V gene TRBV10-3 combines with J gene TRBJ1-1; TRBD1 aligns across 10 bases. Germline trimming cut 6 bases from V and 5 bases from J; bases unmatched to any gene: 6. The CDR3 totals 14 residues. CDR1 ENHRY and CDR2 SYGVKD come from the germline V gene. The DNA for the CDR3 is TGTGCCATCAGACCGGGACAGGGGAAGACTGAAGCTTTCTTT. Its protein is CAIRPGQGKTEAFF.

This clone showed up just once. The chain recombines TRBV6-5 with TRBJ2-2; D gene unclear. V lost 0 bases and J 1 base, leaving 6 bases between the germline ends. CDR3 length: 15 amino acids. Per the germline V gene, CDR1 is MNHEY and CDR2 is SVGAGI. CDR3 DNA: TGTGCCAGCAGTTACTCCCCCTTGAACACCGGGGAGCTGTTTTTT. Translation: CASSYSPLNTGELFF.

The rearrangement links TRBV7-3 to TRBJ1-6; no firm D call. The CDR3 extends over 15 amino acids. Trimming removed 4 bases from V and 0 bases from J, with 7 bases in between. Germline-derived CDR1 and CDR2 are SGHTA and FQGTGA. This CDR3 reads CASSSTASYNSPLHF. CDR3 DNA: TGTGCCAGCAGCTCAACAGCCTCCTATAATTCACCCCTCCACTTT. The whole variable domain, remainder taken from reference TRBV7-3 and TRBJ1-6, is GAGVSQTPSNKVTEKGKYVELRCDPISGHTALYWYRQSLGQGPEFLIYFQGTGAADDSGLPNDRFFAVRPEGSVSTLKIQRTERGDSAVYLCASSSTASYNSPLHFGNGTRLTVT.

This clone was counted once. This sequence joins TRBV29-1 and TRBJ1-1, with D possibly being TRBD1 (5 bases). The ends were cut back, 7 bases at V and 2 bases at J, with 11 bases in the middle. Germline loops: CDR1 SQVTM, CDR2 ANQGSEA. The CDR3 covers 12 residues. CDR3 protein: CSGRQGNTEAFF. The CDR3 DNA is TGCAGCGGTCGGCAGGGCAACACTGAAGCTTTCTTT.

The J gene is TRBJ1-3, the V gene TRBV28, with TRBD1 as a possible D gene (5 bases). V lost 4 bases and J 0 bases, leaving 13 bases between the germline ends. Germline values: CDR1 MDHEN, CDR2 SYDVKM. The CDR3 extends over 16 amino acids. CDR3 sequence (DNA): TGTGCCAGCAGTTGGGGGGGGTTCCTCTCTGGAAACACCATATATTTT. Amino acids: CASSWGGFLSGNTIYF.

V is TRBV27 and J is TRBJ2-1; a possible D gene is TRBD2 (5 bases). The germline CDR1 and CDR2 sequences are MNHEY and SMNVEV (reference sequence). V lost 11 bases and J 0 bases, leaving 20 bases between the germline ends. This CDR3 contains 16 residues. CDR3 in amino acids: CAVGPTRASSYNEQFF. In nucleotides, the CDR3 is TGTGCCGTAGGTCCCACGCGGGCCAGCTCCTACAATGAGCAGTTCTTC.

The chain is built from TRBV12-5 and TRBJ2-5; tentatively, D is TRBD2 (5 bases). The V end lost 6 bases, the J end lost 10 bases, and 24 bases lay between the germline ends. Germline V CDR1 and CDR2: LGHNT, FRNRAP. The CDR3 runs 15 residues. CDR3 protein: CASGKDRGTTTGQYF. In DNA, the CDR3 is TGTGCTAGTGGGAAAGACCGGGGAACCACAACTGGCCAGTACTTC. The complete variable domain, with remaining parts taken from reference TRBV12-5 and TRBJ2-5, reads DARVTQTPRHKVTEMGQEVTMRCQPILGHNTVFWYRQTMMQGLELLAYFRNRAPLDDSGMPKDRFSAEMPDATLATLKIQPSEPRDSAVYFCASGKDRGTTTGQYFGPGTRLLVL.

This chain joins TRBV6-1 and TRBJ2-7; D may be TRBD1 (6 bases). V shed 10 bases and J shed 3 bases, with 19 bases lying between them. CDR1 and CDR2 from the germline V gene are MNHNS and SASEGT. This CDR3 is 14 amino acids long. The CDR3 coding sequence is TGTGCCATCTCAACTGCAGGGGCCAGCTACGAGCAGTACTTC. Translating it yields CAISTAGASYEQYF.

In its sample, this clone was seen once. This chain connects TRBV27 to TRBJ1-1, with D unresolved. CDR1 MNHEY and CDR2 SMNVEV come from the germline V gene (reference sequence). The CDR3 has 14 residues. Trimming stripped 2 bases from V and 2 bases from J, with 9 bases between. The CDR3 loop is CASSLLGSNTEAFF. CDR3 DNA: TGTGCCAGCAGTTTACTGGGCTCAAACACTGAAGCTTTCTTT.

The V and J genes are TRBV5-4 and TRBJ2-6, with D possibly being TRBD2 (5 bases). Germline CDR1 is SGHNT and CDR2 is YYREEE (reference sequence). The length of the CDR3 is 15 residues. The V and J ends lost 2 bases and 2 bases respectively, with 8 bases between them. The CDR3 here is CASSLPGTGANVLTF. The CDR3 DNA follows: TGTGCCAGCAGCTTACCGGGGACTGGGGCCAACGTCCTGACTTTC.

CDR3 DNA: TGTGCCAGCAGCCAAAACAGGGATGAAAAACTGTTTTTT. This sequence encodes CASSQNRDEKLFF. This chain uses TRBV7-9 with TRBJ1-4, with a possible D match to TRBD1 (6 bases). Germline V lookup: CDR1 SEHNR, CDR2 FQNEAQ (reference sequence). The germline V and J ends were trimmed by 5 bases and 6 bases, with 10 bases remaining between them. The CDR3 loop spans 13 amino acids.

This clone was detected only once. The chain combines TRBV7-9 with TRBJ2-1; D may be TRBD2 (5 bases). Germline V gene data show CDR1 as SEHNR and CDR2 as FQNEAQ (reference sequence). The CDR3 has 16 residues. With 4 bases removed from V and 6 bases from J, the gap between germline ends came to 19 bases. The CDR3 here is CASSSWVGVAGNEQFF. The CDR3 DNA is TGTGCCAGCAGCTCCTGGGTGGGAGTGGCGGGCAATGAGCAGTTCTTC.

The chain uses TRBV28 and TRBJ1-5; 7 bases are a match to TRBD1. The CDR3 has 14 residues. Looked up from germline, CDR1 is MDHEN and CDR2 is SYDVKM. V was clipped by 6 bases and J by 3 bases; unmatched bases: 5. As DNA, the CDR3 is TGTGCCAGCAGCGGAGGGGGCCCCAATCAGCCCCAGCATTTT. Protein product: CASSGGGPNQPQHF.

This sequence joins TRBV29-1 and TRBJ1-4; no clear D gene. V was cut by 4 bases and J by 0 bases, with 9 bases left in between. Germline V gives CDR1 SQVTM, CDR2 ANQGSEA. This CDR3 is built from 14 residues. Here the CDR3 DNA reads TGCAGCGTTGGTCGGGGAACAACTAATGAAAAACTGTTTTTT. Its protein is CSVGRGTTNEKLFF.

Details on this clone: At one end the junction does not follow the germline gene, possibly because of a read error. The gene calls are TRBV7-7 and TRBJ2-2; TRBD1 matches 9 bases. Germline lookup yields CDR1 SSHAT and CDR2 FNYEAQ (reference sequence). The CDR3 is made up of 14 amino acids. The CDR3 sequence is CASRTGENTGELFF. In DNA, the CDR3 is TGTGCTAGCAGGACAGGGGAAAACACCGGGGAGCTGTTTTTT.

The chain uses TRBV5-1 and TRBJ1-4, with D unclear. Trimming removed 0 bases from V and 5 bases from J, with 11 bases in between. The CDR3 loop spans 15 amino acids. CDR1 and CDR2 from the germline V gene are SGHRS and YFSETQ. The CDR3: CASSLAGAENEKLFF. The CDR3 DNA is TGCGCCAGCAGCTTGGCCGGAGCGGAAAATGAAAAACTGTTTTTT. The full variable domain, completed using reference TRBV5-1 and TRBJ1-4, is KAGVTQTPRYLIKTRGQQVTLSCSPISGHRSVSWYQQTPGQGLQFLFEYFSETQRNKGNFPGRFSGRQFSNSRSEMNVSTLELGDSALYLCASSLAGAENEKLFFGSGTQLSVL.

V gene TRBV5-1 combines with J gene TRBJ2-1; 11 bases match TRBD2. With 2 bases clipped from V and 6 bases from J, the junction kept 4 bases outside the gene matches. The CDR3 has 15 amino acids. Germline assignment: CDR1 SGHRS and CDR2 YFSETQ. CDR3 coding DNA: TGCGCCAGCAGCTTATTTACTAGCGGGGGCAATGAGCAGTTCTTC. Protein: CASSLFTSGGNEQFF.

A note on this clone: This specimen includes other DNA sequences encoding the same CDR3. The chain is built from TRBV5-1 and TRBJ2-2; tentatively, D is TRBD1 (6 bases). Germline V gene sequence: CDR1 SGHRS, CDR2 YFSETQ. The V end was cut by 0 bases, the J end by 5 bases, with 8 bases between. The CDR3 is 14 amino acids. The CDR3 region is CASSLGQGTGELFF. The DNA of the CDR3 is TGCGCCAGCAGCTTGGGGCAGGGGACCGGGGAGCTGTTTTTT.

The rearrangement joins TRBV9 to TRBJ2-6; 7 bases line up with TRBD1. With 4 bases clipped from V and 2 bases from J, the junction kept 3 bases outside the gene matches. Germline V gene lookup returns CDR1 SGDLS and CDR2 YYNGEE. The CDR3 runs 15 residues. CDR3 protein: CASSTDRAGANVLTF. CDR3 in DNA: TGTGCCAGCAGCACAGACAGGGCTGGGGCCAACGTCCTGACTTTC.